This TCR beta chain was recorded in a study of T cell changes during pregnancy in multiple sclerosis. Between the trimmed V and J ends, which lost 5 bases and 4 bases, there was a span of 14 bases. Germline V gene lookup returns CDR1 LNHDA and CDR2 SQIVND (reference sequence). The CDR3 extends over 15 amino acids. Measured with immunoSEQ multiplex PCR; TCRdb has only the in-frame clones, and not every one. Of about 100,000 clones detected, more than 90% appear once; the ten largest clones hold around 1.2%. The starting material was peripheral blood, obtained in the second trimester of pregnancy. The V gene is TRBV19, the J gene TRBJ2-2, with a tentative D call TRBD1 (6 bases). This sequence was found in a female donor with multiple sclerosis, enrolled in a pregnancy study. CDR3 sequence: CASSLTGSGTGELFF. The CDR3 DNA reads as TGTGCCAGTAGTCTTACAGGGTCGGGCACCGGGGAGCTGTTTTTT. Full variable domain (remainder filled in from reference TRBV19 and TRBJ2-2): DGGITQSPKYLFRKEGQNVTLSCEQNLNHDAMYWYRQDPGQGLRLIYYSQIVNDFQKGDIAEGYSVSREKKESFPLTVTSAQKNPTAFYLCASSLTGSGTGELFFGEGSRLTVL.